This T cell receptor beta chain stems from a study of response to subunit inactivated influenza vaccine. Study-level findings and limits: There was a suggestion from the authors that each seasonal influenza vaccination recruits few new T cells.

The CDR3 runs to 13 residues. The germline CDR1 and CDR2 sequences are GTSNPN and SVGIG (reference sequence). V dropped 2 bases and J dropped 0 bases, with 7 bases sitting between them. Notes on this clonotype: What it binds is not known.

MiXCR, run by TCRdb on the RT-PCR reads, gives a single entry per CDR3 protein. In the table there are approximately 500,000 distinct CDR3 sequences, 14% of which are singletons. This TCR was sampled from a man in his fifties who received an inactivated influenza vaccine. The chain joins TRBV30 to TRBJ1-1; D uncertain. This specimen was PBMCs from blood, taken 11 to 12 days after vaccination. This CDR3 is CAWSLTMNTEAFF. The DNA for the CDR3 is TGTGCCTGGAGTTTGACGATGAACACTGAAGCTTTCTTT.